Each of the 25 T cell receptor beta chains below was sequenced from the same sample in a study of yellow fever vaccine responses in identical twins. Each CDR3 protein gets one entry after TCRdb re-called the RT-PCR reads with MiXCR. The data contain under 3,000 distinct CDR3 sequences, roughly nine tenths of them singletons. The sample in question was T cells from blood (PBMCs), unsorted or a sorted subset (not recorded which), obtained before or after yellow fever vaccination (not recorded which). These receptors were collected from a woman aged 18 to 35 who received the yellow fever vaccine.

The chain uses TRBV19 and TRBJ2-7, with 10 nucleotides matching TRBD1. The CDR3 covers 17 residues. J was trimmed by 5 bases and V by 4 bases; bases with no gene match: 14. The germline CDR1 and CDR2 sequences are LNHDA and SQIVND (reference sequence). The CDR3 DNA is TGTGCCAGTAGTAGAAAGGGACAGGGGCCTTCGGGGAACGAGCAGTACTTC. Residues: CASSRKGQGPSGNEQYF.

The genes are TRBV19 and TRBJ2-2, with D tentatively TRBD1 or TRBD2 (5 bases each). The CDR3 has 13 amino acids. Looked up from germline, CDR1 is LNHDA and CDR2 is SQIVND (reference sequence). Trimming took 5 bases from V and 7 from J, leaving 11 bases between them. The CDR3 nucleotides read TGTGCCAGTAGTTACGGGGCGAACGGGGAGCTGTTTTTT. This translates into CASSYGANGELFF.

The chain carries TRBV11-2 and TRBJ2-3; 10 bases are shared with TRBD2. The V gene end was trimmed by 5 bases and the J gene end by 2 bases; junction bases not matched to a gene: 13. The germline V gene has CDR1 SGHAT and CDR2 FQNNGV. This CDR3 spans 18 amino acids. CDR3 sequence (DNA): TGTGCCAGCAGCCTCGGAGGGTTAGCGGGAGGAGTCACAGATACGCAGTATTTT. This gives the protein CASSLGGLAGGVTDTQYF.

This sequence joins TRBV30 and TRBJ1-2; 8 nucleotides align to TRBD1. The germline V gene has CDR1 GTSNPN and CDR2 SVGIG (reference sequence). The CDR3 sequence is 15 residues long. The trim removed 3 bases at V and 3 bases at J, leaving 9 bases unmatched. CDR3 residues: CAWRTLGQGDYGYTF. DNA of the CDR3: TGTGCCTGGAGGACCCTAGGACAGGGCGACTATGGCTACACCTTC.

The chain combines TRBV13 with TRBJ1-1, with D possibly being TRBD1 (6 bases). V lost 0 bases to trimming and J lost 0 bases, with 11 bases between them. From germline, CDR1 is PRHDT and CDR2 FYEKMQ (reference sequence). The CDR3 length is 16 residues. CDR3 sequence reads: CASSLGLGGMNTEAFF. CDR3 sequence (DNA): TGTGCCAGCAGCTTAGGGTTAGGGGGAATGAACACTGAAGCTTTCTTT.

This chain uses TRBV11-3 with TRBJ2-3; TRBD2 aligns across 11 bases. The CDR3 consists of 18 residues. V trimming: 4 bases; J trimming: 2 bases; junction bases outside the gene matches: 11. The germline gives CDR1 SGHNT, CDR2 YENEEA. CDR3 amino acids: CASSSYPGLAANTDTQYF. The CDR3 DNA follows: TGTGCCAGCAGCTCTTACCCGGGACTAGCGGCGAACACAGATACGCAGTATTTT.

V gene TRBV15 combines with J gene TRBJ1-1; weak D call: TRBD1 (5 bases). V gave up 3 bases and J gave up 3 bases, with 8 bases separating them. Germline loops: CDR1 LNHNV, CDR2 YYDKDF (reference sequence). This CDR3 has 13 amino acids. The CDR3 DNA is TGTGCCACCAGCAGGCAGGGAGACACTGAAGCTTTCTTT. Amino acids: CATSRQGDTEAFF.

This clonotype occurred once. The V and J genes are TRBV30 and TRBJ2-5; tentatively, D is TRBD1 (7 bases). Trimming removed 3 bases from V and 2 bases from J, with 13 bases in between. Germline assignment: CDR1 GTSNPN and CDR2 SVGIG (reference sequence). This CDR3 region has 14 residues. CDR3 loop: CAWRKTGTQETQYF. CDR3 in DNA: TGTGCCTGGAGAAAGACAGGGACTCAAGAGACCCAGTACTTC.

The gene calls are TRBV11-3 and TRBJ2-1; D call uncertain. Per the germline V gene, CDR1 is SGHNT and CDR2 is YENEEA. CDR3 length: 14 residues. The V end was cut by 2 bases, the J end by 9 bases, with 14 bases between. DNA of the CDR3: TGTGCCAGCAGCTTATTAGGGATCGTGGGTGAGCAGTTCTTC. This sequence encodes CASSLLGIVGEQFF.

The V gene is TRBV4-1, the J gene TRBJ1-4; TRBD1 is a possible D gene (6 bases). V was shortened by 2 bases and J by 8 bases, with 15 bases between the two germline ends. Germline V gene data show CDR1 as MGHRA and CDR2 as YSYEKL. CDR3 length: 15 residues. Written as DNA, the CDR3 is TGCGCCAGCAGCCAAATTGGGGGGCTGGTGGAAAAACTGTTTTTT. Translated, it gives CASSQIGGLVEKLFF.

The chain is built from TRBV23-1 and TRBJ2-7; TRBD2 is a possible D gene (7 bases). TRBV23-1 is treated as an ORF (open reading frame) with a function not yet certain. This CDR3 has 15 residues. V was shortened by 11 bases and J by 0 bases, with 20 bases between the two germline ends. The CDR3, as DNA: TGCGCCTTTTCCGTGCGGGGGCCTTTCTCCTACGAGCAGTACTTC. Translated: CAFSVRGPFSYEQYF.

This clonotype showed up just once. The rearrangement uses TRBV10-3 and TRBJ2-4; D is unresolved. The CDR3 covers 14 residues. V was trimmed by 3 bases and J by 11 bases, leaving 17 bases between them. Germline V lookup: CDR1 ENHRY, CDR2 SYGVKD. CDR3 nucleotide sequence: TGTGCCATCAGTGACTCGAGTCCCCCGTCCGTTCAGTACTTC. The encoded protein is CAISDSSPPSVQYF.

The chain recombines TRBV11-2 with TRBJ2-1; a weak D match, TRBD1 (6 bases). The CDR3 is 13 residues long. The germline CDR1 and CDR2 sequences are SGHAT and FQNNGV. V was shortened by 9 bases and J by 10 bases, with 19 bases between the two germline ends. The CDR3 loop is CASSASRGWEQFF. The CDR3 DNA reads TGTGCCAGTTCAGCCTCCAGGGGATGGGAGCAGTTCTTC.

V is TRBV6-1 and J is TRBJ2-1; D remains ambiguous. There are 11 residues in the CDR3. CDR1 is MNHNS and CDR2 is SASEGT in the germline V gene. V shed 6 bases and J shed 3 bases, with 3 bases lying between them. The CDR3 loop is CASRGYNEQFF. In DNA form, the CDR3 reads TGTGCCAGCAGGGGCTACAATGAGCAGTTCTTC.

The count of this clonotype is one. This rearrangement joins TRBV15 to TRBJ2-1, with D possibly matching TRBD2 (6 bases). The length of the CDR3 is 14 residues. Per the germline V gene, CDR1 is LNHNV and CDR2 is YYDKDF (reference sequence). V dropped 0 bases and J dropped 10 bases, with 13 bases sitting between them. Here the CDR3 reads CATSRDQEGLEQFF. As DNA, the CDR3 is TGTGCCACCAGCAGAGATCAGGAGGGTTTGGAGCAGTTCTTC.

In nucleotides, the CDR3 is TGTGCCATCAGTGCGGGGACAGGGTTTGCCGGGGAGCTGTTTTTT. Amino acid sequence: CAISAGTGFAGELFF. The chain recombines TRBV10-3 with TRBJ2-2; 9 bases map to TRBD1. The germline V gene has CDR1 ENHRY and CDR2 SYGVKD. J was trimmed by 6 bases and V by 4 bases; bases with no gene match: 6. CDR3 length: 15 amino acids.

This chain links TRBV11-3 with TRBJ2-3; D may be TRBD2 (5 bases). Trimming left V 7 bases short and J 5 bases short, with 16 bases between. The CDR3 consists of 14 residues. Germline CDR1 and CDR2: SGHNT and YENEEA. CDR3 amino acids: CASTPGPGGDTQYF. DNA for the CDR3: TGTGCCAGCACACCAGGCCCCGGAGGAGATACGCAGTATTTT.

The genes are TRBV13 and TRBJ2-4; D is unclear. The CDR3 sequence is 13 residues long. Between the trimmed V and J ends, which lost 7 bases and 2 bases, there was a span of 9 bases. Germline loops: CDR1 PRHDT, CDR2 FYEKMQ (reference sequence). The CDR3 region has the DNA TGTGCCAGCACCTCGGGTTCCAAAAACATTCAGTACTTC. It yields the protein CASTSGSKNIQYF.

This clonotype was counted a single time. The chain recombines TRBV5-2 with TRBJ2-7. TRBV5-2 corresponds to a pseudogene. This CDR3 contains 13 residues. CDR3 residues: CASNYRGSYEQYF. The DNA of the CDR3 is TGTGCCAGCAACTACAGGGGCTCCTACGAGCAGTACTTC.

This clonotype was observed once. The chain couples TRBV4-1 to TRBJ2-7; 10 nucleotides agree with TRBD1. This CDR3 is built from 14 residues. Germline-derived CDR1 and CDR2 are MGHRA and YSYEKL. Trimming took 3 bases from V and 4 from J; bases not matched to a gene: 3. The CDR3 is CASSHLGQGYEQYF. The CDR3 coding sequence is TGCGCCAGCAGCCACCTGGGACAGGGGTACGAGCAGTACTTC.

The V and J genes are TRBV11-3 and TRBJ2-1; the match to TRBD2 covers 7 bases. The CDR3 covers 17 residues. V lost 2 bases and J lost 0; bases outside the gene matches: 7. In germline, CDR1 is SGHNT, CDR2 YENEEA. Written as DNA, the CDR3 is TGTGCCAGCAGCTTATTGAACGGGGGGTACTCCTACAATGAGCAGTTCTTC. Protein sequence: CASSLLNGGYSYNEQFF.

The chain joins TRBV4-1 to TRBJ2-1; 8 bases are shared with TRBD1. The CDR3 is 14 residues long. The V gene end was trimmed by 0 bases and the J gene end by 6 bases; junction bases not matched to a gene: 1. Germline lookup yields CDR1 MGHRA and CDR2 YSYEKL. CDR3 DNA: TGCGCCAGCAGCCAAGAGGACAGGGCCAATGAGCAGTTCTTC. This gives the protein CASSQEDRANEQFF.

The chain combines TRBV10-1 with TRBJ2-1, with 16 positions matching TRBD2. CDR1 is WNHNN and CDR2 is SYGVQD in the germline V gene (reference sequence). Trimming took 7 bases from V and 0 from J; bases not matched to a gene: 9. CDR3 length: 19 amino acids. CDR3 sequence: CASTGTSGRASSSYNEQFF. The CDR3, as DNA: TGCGCCAGCACTGGGACTAGCGGGAGGGCGTCGAGCTCCTACAATGAGCAGTTCTTC.

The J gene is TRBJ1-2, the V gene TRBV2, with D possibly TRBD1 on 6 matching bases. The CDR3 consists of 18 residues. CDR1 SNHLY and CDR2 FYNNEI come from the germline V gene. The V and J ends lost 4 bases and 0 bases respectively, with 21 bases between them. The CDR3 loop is CASSGPGQQAWANYGYTF. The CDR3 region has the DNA TGTGCCAGCAGTGGACCCGGACAGCAGGCTTGGGCTAACTATGGCTACACCTTC.

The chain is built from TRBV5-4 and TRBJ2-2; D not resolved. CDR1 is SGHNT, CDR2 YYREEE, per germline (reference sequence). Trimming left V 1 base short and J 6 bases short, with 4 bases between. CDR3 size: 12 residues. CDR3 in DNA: TGTGCCAGCAGCTTGTCAGCCGGGGAGCTGTTTTTT. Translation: CASSLSAGELFF.